This TCR beta chain was captured in a study of blood T cells in healthy people across ages. Sample-barcoded 5' priming and a J-beta primer mix drove a second PCR of roughly 7 to 11 cycles. Sequencing yielded, for each sample, at least 2.5 million paired-end reads carrying CDR3. TCRdb used MiXCR to reprocess the 5' RACE reads, holding one entry per CDR3 protein. The sample lists hundreds of thousands of distinct CDR3 sequences, about 43% occurring once. This clonotype was seen a handful of times. Its antigen remains unknown. CDR3 length: 15 residues. V was pared by 4 bases and J by 2 bases, with 12 bases between. The germline V gene encodes CDR1 MNHNY and CDR2 SVGAGI (reference sequence). General observations from the study: There was no known CMV status for donors, so expanded clonotype changes were possibly confounded. It was the long-lived donors that had more naive CD4+ cells and higher diversity than aged donors. Unsorted PBMC input precluded a conclusive naive versus antigen-experienced comparison.

This rearrangement joins TRBV6-6 to TRBJ1-5, with D maybe TRBD1 (6 bases). This TCR came from an older man in good health. Specimen: blood. The CDR3 coding sequence is TGTGCCAGCAGTTCACTGAGGGGGGGCAATCAGCCCCAGCATTTT. Amino acid sequence: CASSSLRGGNQPQHF.